These T cell receptor beta chains were read from a single sample in a study of identifying expanded T cells in peripheral blood. The table came from immunoSEQ multiplex PCR; TCRdb's copy has only in-frame clones and leaves some out. The table records approximately 120,000 clones, about 87% of them present only once. Sequenced material: blood. The origin of the receptors is a person aged 18-70 years in good health. Each CDR3 is given with its conserved first and last residue. The order of the fields is J gene, V gene, D gene, CDR3 protein. D genes are given only for firm matches.

>TRBJ2-3|TRBV5-1|NA
CASRDSGGTDTQYF
>TRBJ1-2|TRBV5-1|NA
CASSLIGEGGYTF
>TRBJ2-2|TRBV18|TRBD1
CASRTGMNTGELFF
>TRBJ2-7|TRBV28|TRBD2
CASSPPKAGGGEQYF
>TRBJ2-3|TRBV7-9|NA
CASSLGVGFDTQYF
>TRBJ1-1|TRBV4-1|NA
CASSRPDGTLATEAFF
>TRBJ2-5|TRBV4-2|TRBD2
CASTRLAGGGETQYF
>TRBJ1-1|TRBV11-3|NA
CASSLDPGGDAFF
>TRBJ1-1|TRBV5-8|NA
CASSLESGGQAFF
>TRBJ1-5|TRBV10-3|NA
CAISAGDQPQHF
>TRBJ1-2|TRBV2|TRBD1
CASRPGQWGYGYTF
>TRBJ1-2|TRBV21-1|NA
CASSKLGTRVGYTF
>TRBJ1-2|TRBV6-5|NA
CASSYQERYYGYTF
>TRBJ1-6|TRBV11-3|TRBD1
CASSRGTGSSSPLHF
>TRBJ2-5|TRBV7-9|TRBD1
CASSRGTAQETQYF
>TRBJ1-1|TRBV28|NA
CASSLYVGTEAFF
>TRBJ1-1|TRBV18|TRBD1
CASSLQTGVNTEAFF
>TRBJ2-7|TRBV7-9|NA
CASSSTGDEQYF
>TRBJ2-3|TRBV7-2|NA
CASSLARTSTDTQYF
>TRBJ2-2|TRBV14|TRBD2
CASSSSGRGTGELFF
>TRBJ2-3|TRBV5-1|TRBD2
CASSLVGTSGGLDTQYF
>TRBJ2-2|TRBV5-6|TRBD2
CASSPTSGGANTGELFF
>TRBJ1-4|TRBV23-1|NA
CASSQGNRATNEKLFF
>TRBJ1-1|TRBV5-1|NA
CASSLGTRGEAFF
>TRBJ2-1|TRBV5-1|TRBD1
CASSLRTGGTNEQFF
>TRBJ1-1|TRBV4-1|TRBD1
CASSQEWDRGLSTEAFF
>TRBJ1-5|TRBV7-2|NA
CASSRDKSVSQPQHF
>TRBJ1-1|TRBV6-5|TRBD1
CASTYPGQGIAFF
>TRBJ1-5|TRBV5-5|TRBD1
CASSLGQGWNQPQHF
>TRBJ1-1|TRBV19|NA
CASKYSPHGAGTEAFF
>TRBJ1-6|TRBV7-3|TRBD1
CASSSSDRARDSPLHF
>TRBJ2-3|TRBV28|NA
CASSLDRNTDTQYF
>TRBJ2-3|TRBV30|TRBD2
CAWSALAAHGTQYF
>TRBJ2-3|TRBV13|NA
CASSLDRKSDTQYF
>TRBJ2-7|TRBV7-2|TRBD1
CASSRPGQGGHEQYF
>TRBJ2-6|TRBV7-9|NA
CASSLANAAGSGANVLTF
>TRBJ1-4|TRBV4-3|NA
CASSQWSGGPFTNEKLFF
>TRBJ2-3|TRBV7-9|TRBD1
CASSLPSHQGTGLTDTQYF
>TRBJ2-7|TRBV4-1|TRBD1
CASSQGLLRDRTYEQYF
>TRBJ2-1|TRBV5-1|NA
CASSLVPGTDNEQFF
>TRBJ1-3|TRBV6-5|NA
CASSYDGVGRNTIYF
>TRBJ2-7|TRBV7-8|TRBD2
CASSRGGGTSYEQYF
>TRBJ2-3|TRBV11-3|NA
CASSFLLPGSDTQYF
>TRBJ1-1|TRBV11-3|NA
CASSQTQGSTEAFF
>TRBJ2-3|TRBV5-1|TRBD2
CASSLGSGGTDTQYF
>TRBJ1-2|TRBV15|TRBD1
CATSRDRENGYTF
>TRBJ2-1|TRBV5-1|NA
CASSLAERRNEQFF
>TRBJ1-6|TRBV7-2|NA
CASSLGYSPLHF
>TRBJ1-2|TRBV29-1|TRBD1
CSVDRGQGNGYTF
>TRBJ2-1|TRBV19|TRBD1
CASRPGTGGYNEQFF
>TRBJ2-2|TRBV2|NA
CASSEALQAAGELFF
>TRBJ1-1|TRBV5-1|NA
CASSSTTVNTEAFF
>TRBJ1-5|TRBV7-5|NA
CARSSRTVHQPQHF
>TRBJ1-3|TRBV6-6|NA
CASRGDRSSGNTIYF